Below, 27 T cell receptor beta chains from the same sample are listed, as sequenced in a study of long-term antiretroviral therapy in people with HIV. Version v3.0 of the immunoSEQ assay ran at survey level. Profiling relied on immunoSEQ multiplex PCR, and the TCRdb table lists in-frame clones only, not all of them. The sample shows some 24,000 clones, about four fifths of them seen only once. Source: unsorted PBMCs, taken 4.4 years after starting antiretroviral therapy. These receptors originate from a man aged 30-40 years with HIV.

This clone was observed a single time. V and J are TRBV7-9 and TRBJ1-2; D is undetermined. Germline V CDR1 and CDR2: SEHNR, FQNEAQ (reference sequence). CDR3 length equals 13 residues. V lost 3 bases to trimming and J lost 5 bases, with 10 bases between them. Here the CDR3 reads CASSFGAPYGYTF. The CDR3 coding sequence is TGTGCCAGCAGCTTTGGAGCCCCGTATGGCTACACCTTC.

The table lists this clone with a few counts. J is TRBJ1-3 and V is TRBV2; 8 nucleotides line up with TRBD1. Trimming removed 6 bases from V and 0 bases from J; junction bases left unmatched: 7. Germline V gene sequence: CDR1 SNHLY, CDR2 FYNNEI. The CDR3 consists of 16 residues. The CDR3 nucleotides read TGTGCCAGCAGGGGGGACAGGAGCCTCTCTGGAAACACCATATATTTT. Translating it yields CASRGDRSLSGNTIYF.

This clone is a singleton in its sample. The chain recombines TRBV7-2 with TRBJ2-7; the match to TRBD1 covers 11 bases. V shed 6 bases, J shed 3 bases, and the junction held 7 bases outside the gene matches. This CDR3 has 15 amino acids. CDR1 is SGHTA and CDR2 is FQGNSA in the germline V gene. CDR3 sequence: CASSIGTGGFYEQYF. CDR3 bases: TGTGCCAGCAGTATCGGGACAGGGGGATTCTACGAGCAGTACTTC.

The rearrangement uses TRBV11-2 and TRBJ1-2, with D maybe TRBD1 (5 bases). Trimming removed 5 bases from V and 5 bases from J, with 15 bases in between. This CDR3 comprises 14 residues. The V gene's germline CDR1 is SGHAT and CDR2 FQNNGV. The DNA for the CDR3 is TGTGCCAGCAGCCAACAGGTCAACAAGTATGGCTACACCTTC. Its protein is CASSQQVNKYGYTF. Complete variable domain (other parts from reference TRBV11-2 and TRBJ1-2): EAGVAQSPRYKIIEKRQSVAFWCNPISGHATLYWYQQILGQGPKLLIQFQNNGVVDDSQLPKDRFSAERLKGVDSTLKIQPAKLEDSAVYLCASSQQVNKYGYTFGSGTRLTVV.

The chain joins TRBV27 to TRBJ1-2; D is perhaps TRBD1 (6 bases). Germline assignment: CDR1 MNHEY and CDR2 SMNVEV (reference sequence). This CDR3 region has 14 residues. With 4 bases removed from V and 1 base from J, the gap between germline ends came to 10 bases. The CDR3 nucleotides are TGTGCCAGCAGTTCCCAGGACAGTAACTATGGCTACACCTTC. Translation: CASSSQDSNYGYTF.

J is TRBJ2-7 and V is TRBV6-5; D may be TRBD1 (6 bases). The CDR3 extends over 12 amino acids. CDR1 is MNHEY and CDR2 is SVGAGI in the germline V gene. V dropped 2 bases and J dropped 5 bases, with 7 bases sitting between them. The CDR3 sequence is CASSYGGNEQYF. The CDR3 DNA is TGTGCCAGCAGTTACGGGGGCAACGAGCAGTACTTC.

CDR3: CASSASWGPLTEGAFF. CDR3 bases: TGTGCCAGCAGCGCCAGTTGGGGGCCACTCACCGAGGGAGCTTTCTTT. The chain carries TRBV9 and TRBJ1-1, with D possibly TRBD1 on 6 matching bases. Trimming removed 3 bases at V and 10 bases at J, with 25 bases between. The CDR3 sequence is 16 residues long. Germline CDR1 reads SGDLS; CDR2 reads YYNGEE.

This clone turned up a few times. V is TRBV5-1 and J is TRBJ1-5, with a possible D match to TRBD1 (6 bases). Trimming cost V 3 bases and J 1 base, with 11 bases left between them. Germline V gene lookup returns CDR1 SGHRS and CDR2 YFSETQ. The CDR3 length is 15 residues. DNA of the CDR3: TGCGCCAGCAGCTGGACAGACTCGAGCAATCAGCCCCAGCATTTT. Protein sequence: CASSWTDSSNQPQHF.

This clone was counted only a few times. This chain uses TRBV6-5 with TRBJ2-7; D uncertain. Germline lookup yields CDR1 MNHEY and CDR2 SVGAGI. This CDR3 is 14 amino acids long. The V gene lost 0 bases and the J gene lost 2 bases, with 8 bases spanning the gap. The CDR3 DNA sequence: TGTGCCAGCAGTTACTCGGCGGAAACCTACGAGCAGTACTTC. This codes for CASSYSAETYEQYF.

The chain carries TRBV5-1 and TRBJ1-2; D might be TRBD1 (5 bases). CDR1 is SGHRS and CDR2 is YFSETQ in the germline V gene. V lost 2 bases, J lost 6 bases, and 14 bases lay in between. This CDR3 comprises 14 residues. CDR3 sequence: CASSFLGVTNGYTF. The DNA for the CDR3 is TGCGCCAGCAGCTTTCTGGGGGTGACAAATGGCTACACCTTC.

This rearrangement joins TRBV7-6 to TRBJ1-2; D unclear. Deletions cut 0 bases from V and 5 bases from J, with 13 bases between. This CDR3 has 15 residues. Germline V CDR1 and CDR2: SGHVS, FNYEAQ. The CDR3 sequence is CASSLARDPAYGYTF. In DNA form, the CDR3 reads TGTGCCAGCAGCTTAGCGCGGGATCCGGCTTATGGCTACACCTTC. Full variable domain (outside the CDR3, taken from reference TRBV7-6 and TRBJ1-2): GAGVSQSPRYKVTKRGQDVALRCDPISGHVSLYWYRQALGQGPEFLTYFNYEAQQDKSGLPNDRFSAERPEGSISTLTIQRTEQRDSAMYRCASSLARDPAYGYTFGSGTRLTVV.

The V and J genes are TRBV6-1 and TRBJ1-5; 8 bases map to TRBD1. CDR1 is MNHNS and CDR2 is SASEGT in the germline V gene. V was pared by 6 bases and J by 4 bases, with 8 bases of the junction left unmatched. The CDR3 totals 15 residues. CDR3 loop: CASSPGQGLNQPQHF. In DNA, the CDR3 is TGTGCCAGCAGCCCCGGACAGGGTTTAAATCAGCCCCAGCATTTT.

The rearrangement links TRBV28 to TRBJ1-3, with D unclear. With 7 bases removed from V and 0 bases from J, the gap between germline ends came to 16 bases. Germline V lookup: CDR1 MDHEN, CDR2 SYDVKM. CDR3 length: 16 residues. Here the CDR3 reads CASTYPGLYSGNTIYF. CDR3 DNA: TGTGCCAGCACATACCCGGGCCTTTACTCTGGAAACACCATATATTTT.

The rearrangement links TRBV5-4 to TRBJ2-1; 8 bases map to TRBD1. CDR3 length: 15 residues. Germline-derived CDR1 and CDR2 are SGHNT and YYREEE (reference sequence). Germline trimming cut 5 bases from V and 1 base from J; bases unmatched to any gene: 5. In nucleotides, the CDR3 is TGTGCCAGCAGTTCCGGGACAGGATCCTACAATGAGCAGTTCTTC. It yields the protein CASSSGTGSYNEQFF.

The table lists this clone with a count of one. This chain connects TRBV7-9 to TRBJ1-1; the D is unclear. CDR1 and CDR2 (germline): SEHNR, FQNEAQ (reference sequence). Trimming left V 6 bases short and J 1 base short, with 12 bases between. This CDR3 is 14 amino acids long. Here the CDR3 reads CASREPATNTEAFF. CDR3 nucleotide sequence: TGTGCCAGCAGGGAGCCCGCAACGAACACTGAAGCTTTCTTT.

The chain joins TRBV18 to TRBJ1-4, with D possibly TRBD1 on 6 matching bases. The ends were cut back, 3 bases at V and 0 bases at J, with 8 bases in the middle. Per germline, CDR1 KGHSH and CDR2 LQKENI. This CDR3 is built from 15 residues. CDR3 sequence (DNA): TGTGCCAGCTCACCGACAGGAGCAACTAATGAAAAACTGTTTTTT. Its translation is CASSPTGATNEKLFF.

The chain joins TRBV28 to TRBJ1-1; D unclear. V dropped 5 bases and J dropped 4 bases, with 11 bases sitting between them. CDR3 length: 13 amino acids. CDR1 and CDR2 from the germline V gene are MDHEN and SYDVKM. CDR3 sequence reads: CASSGDLVTEAFF. CDR3 coding DNA: TGTGCCAGCAGTGGCGATTTGGTCACTGAAGCTTTCTTT.

Points on this clone: At the DNA level, this CDR3 is encoded by other sequences in the same sample as well. This CDR3 reads CASCHNQGEKLFF. CDR3 DNA sequence: TGTGCCAGCTGTCACAATCAGGGAGAAAAACTGTTTTTT. The chain carries TRBV13 and TRBJ1-4; a possible D gene is TRBD1 (5 bases). V lost 8 bases and J 8 bases, leaving 15 bases between the germline ends. The CDR3 has 13 residues. The germline V gene has CDR1 PRHDT and CDR2 FYEKMQ (reference sequence).

The rearrangement links TRBV7-9 to TRBJ1-1; 7 bases match TRBD1. The germline CDR1 and CDR2 sequences are SEHNR and FQNEAQ (reference sequence). V trimming: 0 bases; J trimming: 3 bases; junction bases outside the gene matches: 4. This CDR3 region has 15 residues. The CDR3 is CASSLALQGDTEAFF. In DNA, the CDR3 is TGTGCCAGCAGCTTAGCCCTGCAGGGGGACACTGAAGCTTTCTTT.

V usage is TRBV9 and J usage is TRBJ1-5; 7 bases align to TRBD1. Germline V lookup: CDR1 SGDLS, CDR2 YYNGEE. V shed 3 bases, J shed 5 bases, and the junction held 5 bases outside the gene matches. The CDR3 extends over 14 amino acids. CDR3: CASSEQGSDQPQHF. CDR3 nucleotide sequence: TGTGCCAGCAGCGAACAGGGGTCCGATCAGCCCCAGCATTTT.

V and J are TRBV5-8 and TRBJ2-2, with unresolved D. Trimming shortened V by 2 bases and J by 6 bases, and 17 bases separated the two germline ends. The CDR3 contains 16 residues. Germline-derived CDR1 and CDR2 are SGHTS and YDEGEE. The CDR3 region is CASSLGSSGFPGELFF. Written as DNA, the CDR3 is TGTGCCAGCAGCTTAGGGTCCTCGGGCTTCCCCGGGGAGCTGTTTTTT.

The chain couples TRBV7-2 to TRBJ1-1; tentatively, D is TRBD1 (5 bases). Germline values: CDR1 SGHTA, CDR2 FQGNSA. The CDR3 consists of 17 residues. V was pared by 5 bases and J by 1 base, with 20 bases between. CDR3 DNA sequence: TGTGCCAGCAGCGAGGGACTCCGGGGCACGGGGAACACTGAAGCTTTCTTT. Protein product: CASSEGLRGTGNTEAFF.

The V call is TRBV5-1, the J call TRBJ1-1; no reliable D call. V was shortened by 4 bases and J by 0 bases, with 19 bases between the two germline ends. This CDR3 comprises 17 residues. CDR1 is SGHRS and CDR2 is YFSETQ in the germline V gene. The CDR3 here is CASSGSGSFSLNTEAFF. CDR3 nucleotide sequence: TGCGCCAGCAGCGGCTCGGGTAGCTTCTCATTGAACACTGAAGCTTTCTTT.

The chain combines TRBV4-3 with TRBJ2-7, with TRBD1 as a possible D gene (5 bases). Trimming removed 1 base from V and 1 base from J, with 8 bases in between. The V gene's germline CDR1 is LGHNA and CDR2 YSLEER. The CDR3 spans 14 residues. CDR3: CASSQGTRSYEQYF. CDR3 nucleotides: TGCGCCAGCAGCCAAGGGACAAGGTCCTACGAGCAGTACTTC.

V is TRBV9 and J is TRBJ1-1, with a tentative D call TRBD1 (6 bases). This CDR3 has 14 residues. The germline V and J ends were trimmed by 3 bases and 1 base, with 10 bases remaining between them. Germline V gene sequence: CDR1 SGDLS, CDR2 YYNGEE. CDR3 in DNA: TGTGCCAGCAGCGAGGGGGACGGGAACACTGAAGCTTTCTTT. It translates to CASSEGDGNTEAFF.

The genes are TRBV6-5 and TRBJ1-1, with D perhaps TRBD1 (5 bases). Trimming took off 0 bases at V and 5 bases at J, with 7 bases between the two ends. Germline lookup yields CDR1 MNHEY and CDR2 SVGAGI. This CDR3 is 13 amino acids long. CDR3 in DNA: TGTGCCAGCAGTTACTCGGAGGGGACTGAAGCTTTCTTT. Amino acid sequence: CASSYSEGTEAFF.

The chain couples TRBV29-1 to TRBJ2-7; 9 positions agree with TRBD1. The CDR3 runs 12 residues. The junction had 3 bases not matched to a gene; V was cut back by 7 bases and J by 2 bases. In germline, CDR1 is SQVTM, CDR2 ANQGSEA. The CDR3 bases are TGCAGCGGAGGACAGGGGACCTACGAGCAGTACTTC. Its translation: CSGGQGTYEQYF.